Below, 13 T cell receptor beta chains from the same sample are listed, as sequenced in a study of control samples from healthy donors and cancer patients. Sequencing used immunoSEQ multiplex PCR; TCRdb keeps in-frame clones, though not all of them. This table holds 260,000 or so clones, over 75% found once. Material for sequencing was PBMCs. Source of these receptors: a woman aged 55-70 years with lung cancer.

The rearrangement links TRBV5-1 to TRBJ2-7, with a weak D call TRBD2 (6 bases). V was trimmed by 2 bases and J by 3 bases, leaving 15 bases between them. There are 15 residues in the CDR3. Looked up from germline, CDR1 is SGHRS and CDR2 is YFSETQ. DNA for the CDR3: TGCGCCAGCAGCTTACTGTCTCGGAGGGGCTACGAGCAGTACTTC. It specifies CASSLLSRRGYEQYF.

The V and J genes are TRBV19 and TRBJ2-1; TRBD2 matches at 8 bases. V was clipped by 5 bases and J by 6 bases; unmatched bases: 9. The CDR3 length is 15 residues. CDR1 and CDR2 (germline): LNHDA, SQIVND (reference sequence). In DNA, the CDR3 is TGTGCCAGTAGTTGGGTAGCGGGGACTCTCAATGAGCAGTTCTTC. As protein: CASSWVAGTLNEQFF.

This clone was counted between two and nine times. The chain couples TRBV19 to TRBJ2-7; TRBD1 matches at 9 bases. The CDR3 runs to 14 residues. The germline CDR1 and CDR2 sequences are LNHDA and SQIVND (reference sequence). J gave up 3 bases and V 5 bases, and 5 bases lay outside the gene matches. The CDR3 DNA reads TGTGCCAGTAGTCCATCGACAGGGGGCTACGAGCAGTACTTC. It is translated as CASSPSTGGYEQYF.

The chain couples TRBV6-5 to TRBJ1-1; the match to TRBD1 covers 11 bases. V trimming: 4 bases; J trimming: 11 bases; junction bases outside the gene matches: 9. Germline V CDR1 and CDR2: MNHEY, SVGAGI. The CDR3 extends over 14 amino acids. Written as DNA, the CDR3 is TGTGCCAGCAGTTCCCCTGGGACAGGGGGACCGGCTTTCTTT. Its protein is CASSSPGTGGPAFF.

This chain joins TRBV5-1 and TRBJ2-7; 8 nucleotides line up with TRBD1. CDR1 is SGHRS, CDR2 YFSETQ, per germline. V trimming: 2 bases; J trimming: 3 bases; junction bases outside the gene matches: 13. The CDR3 runs 17 residues. The CDR3: CASSFRPAGQGNYEQYF. The DNA for the CDR3 is TGCGCCAGCAGCTTTCGACCCGCAGGACAGGGAAACTACGAGCAGTACTTC.

The J gene is TRBJ2-5, the V gene TRBV18; possible D gene TRBD2, 6 bases. V was pared by 2 bases and J by 4 bases, with 14 bases between. The CDR3 is 15 amino acids. Germline V gives CDR1 KGHSH, CDR2 LQKENI. This CDR3 reads CASSPSSGGRETQYF. The CDR3 nucleotides read TGTGCCAGCTCACCATCTTCCGGGGGTCGAGAGACCCAGTACTTC. Combining the CDR3 with reference TRBV18 and TRBJ2-5 gives the whole variable domain NAGVMQNPRHLVRRRGQEARLRCSPMKGHSHVYWYRQLPEEGLKFMVYLQKENIIDESGMPKERFSAEFPKEGPSILRIQQVVRGDSAAYFCASSPSSGGRETQYFGPGTRLLVL.

The sample holds one count of this clone. V usage is TRBV2 and J usage is TRBJ2-4, with 10 bases that match TRBD2. V shed 3 bases, J shed 10 bases, and the junction held 9 bases outside the gene matches. Germline V lookup: CDR1 SNHLY, CDR2 FYNNEI. The CDR3 sequence is 15 residues long. DNA for the CDR3: TGTGCCAGCAGTGACCGAAGCGGGGGGGCGAATATTCAGTACTTC. Translating gives CASSDRSGGANIQYF. The whole variable domain, remainder taken from reference TRBV2 and TRBJ2-4, is EPEVTQTPSHQVTQMGQEVILRCVPISNHLYFYWYRQILGQKVEFLVSFYNNEISEKSEIFDDQFSVERPDGSNFTLKIRSTKLEDSAMYFCASSDRSGGANIQYFGAGTRLSVL.

Here the CDR3 reads CAISDPSGGSYNEQFF. Here the CDR3 DNA reads TGTGCCATCAGTGACCCATCGGGCGGCTCCTACAATGAGCAGTTCTTC. This sequence joins TRBV10-3 and TRBJ2-1; D remains ambiguous. Germline assignment: CDR1 ENHRY and CDR2 SYGVKD. CDR3 length equals 16 residues. V lost 3 bases, J lost 0 bases, and 12 bases lay in between.

The chain combines TRBV30 with TRBJ1-5; D unresolved. Trimming removed 2 bases at V and 8 bases at J, with 13 bases between. This CDR3 has 13 amino acids. CDR1 GTSNPN and CDR2 SVGIG come from the germline V gene (reference sequence). CDR3 sequence reads: CAWSPRGLEPQHF. DNA for the CDR3: TGTGCCTGGAGTCCCCGGGGTCTGGAGCCCCAGCATTTT.

V and J are TRBV5-4 and TRBJ1-1; D may be TRBD1 (6 bases). The germline V gene has CDR1 SGHNT and CDR2 YYREEE (reference sequence). The CDR3 has 16 amino acids. Trimming left V 3 bases short and J 1 base short, with 16 bases between. Here the CDR3 reads CASSSAGTQRNTEAFF. The DNA of the CDR3 is TGTGCCAGCAGCTCCGCCGGGACACAAAGGAACACTGAAGCTTTCTTT.

This chain joins TRBV24-1 and TRBJ2-3, with D perhaps being TRBD1 or TRBD2 (5 bases each). V was pared by 10 bases and J by 0 bases, with 31 bases between. CDR1 KGHDR and CDR2 SFDVKD come from the germline V gene. The CDR3 consists of 20 residues. The CDR3 DNA follows: TGTGCCACGAGCCCCACCGAAGGGGCAGATAGGAGGCCTAGCACAGATACGCAGTATTTT. Translating gives CATSPTEGADRRPSTDTQYF.

The chain uses TRBV20-1 and TRBJ2-7; maybe TRBD1 (5 bases). V was cut by 3 bases and J by 8 bases, with 11 bases left in between. CDR1 and CDR2 from the germline V gene are DFQATT and SNEGSKA (reference sequence). CDR3 length equals 11 residues. CDR3 amino acids: CSARAQGQQYF. The DNA of the CDR3 is TGCAGTGCTAGGGCTCAGGGCCAGCAGTACTTC.

This sequence joins TRBV28 and TRBJ2-7; no clear D. Trimming took 2 bases from V and 8 from J, leaving 4 bases between them. Germline V lookup: CDR1 MDHEN, CDR2 SYDVKM. This CDR3 spans 10 amino acids. The CDR3 DNA is TGTGCCAGCAGTTTAGAAAAGCAGTACTTC. Translated: CASSLEKQYF.